A selection of T cell receptor beta chains follows, all from one sample in a study of response to subunit inactivated influenza vaccine. TCRdb redid the calling of the RT-PCR reads with MiXCR, one entry per CDR3 protein. The data hold about 780,000 distinct CDR3 sequences, with about a fifth observed a single time. Sequencing was performed on PBMCs from blood, taken 4 to 6 days after vaccination. The receptors stem from a man aged 45-65 years who received an inactivated influenza vaccine. Both conserved end residues are part of each CDR3. A D gene is named only where the DNA matches it firmly. Clone size appears in some rows only: once, few, many, or a class for an expanded clone.

>NA|TRBJ1-1|NA|TRBV12-3/TRBV12-4
TGTGCCAGCAGTTTAAGGGAGGGGGTGGCTGAAGCTTTCTTT
CASSLREGVAEAFF
>few|TRBJ2-5|TRBD2|TRBV6-1
TGTGCCAGCAGCACCGGGACTAGGGCGGAGACCCAGTACTTC
CASSTGTRAETQYF
>few|TRBJ1-6|NA|TRBV10-3
TGTGCCATCAGTGAAGGGGGAAATTCACCCCTCCACTTT
CAISEGGNSPLHF
>few|TRBJ1-1|TRBD1|TRBV4-3
TGCGCCAGCAGCCAAGAGATGGATACAGGGGTTACTGAAGCTTTCTTT
CASSQEMDTGVTEAFF
>NA|TRBJ1-2|NA|TRBV2
TGTGCCAGCATGGGAGGCTATGGCTACACCTTC
CASMGGYGYTF
>few|TRBJ2-5|TRBD1|TRBV7-9
TGTGCCAGCAGCACAGGGACAGGGGGCTATGGAGAGACCCAGTACTTC
CASSTGTGGYGETQYF
>many|TRBJ2-1|TRBD2|TRBV29-1
TGCAGCGTTGAGGGGACTAGCGGCTCCTACAATGAGCAGTTCTTC
CSVEGTSGSYNEQFF
>NA|TRBJ2-3|NA|TRBV6-2/TRBV6-3
TGTGCCAGCAGTTACCAGGATTCGAATACAGATACGCAGTATTTT
CASSYQDSNTDTQYF
>NA|TRBJ2-7|NA|TRBV2
TGTGCCAGCAGTGAAGGGGCGTGGGAGCAGTACTTC
CASSEGAWEQYF
>few|TRBJ2-3|NA|TRBV6-2/TRBV6-3
TGTGCCAGCAGGGCTACTAGCCGGGGGATGTATACGCAGTATTTT
CASRATSRGMYTQYF
>few|TRBJ1-1|NA|TRBV24-1
TGTGCCACCAGGAGCGGGGCGAACACTGAAGCTTTCTTT
CATRSGANTEAFF
>NA|TRBJ2-1|TRBD2|TRBV15
TGTGCCACCAAGACTAGCGGAGCTTACAATGAGCAGTTCTTC
CATKTSGAYNEQFF
>few|TRBJ2-7|NA|TRBV2
TGTGCCAGCAGCAACGGGCGGGTAGATCAGTACTTC
CASSNGRVDQYF
>NA|TRBJ2-7|TRBD2|TRBV20-1
TGCAGTGCCCGAGGGAGCGGGGGGCCCTACGAGCAGTACTTC
CSARGSGGPYEQYF
>NA|TRBJ2-2|NA|TRBV24-1
TGTGCCACCAGTGATACTCCTCCCGCGGAGCTGTTTTTT
CATSDTPPAELFF
>NA|TRBJ2-2|NA|TRBV11-1
TGTGCCAGCAACAAGAGTCGGTCCACAGGGGAGGACACCGGGGAGCTGTTTTTT
CASNKSRSTGEDTGELFF
>NA|TRBJ2-1|NA|TRBV6-5
TGTGCCAGCAGTTCGCCAGGGAGCAATGAGCAGTTCTTC
CASSSPGSNEQFF